One sample yielded the 12 T cell receptor beta chains listed below, sequenced in a study of blood T cell repertoires in COVID-19. Clones were read by immunoSEQ multiplex PCR, and TCRdb kept only the in-frame ones, dropping some. The repertoire holds about 130,000 clones, with roughly 84% as singletons. Source material: peripheral blood. The receptors here all came from a woman of 80 years or more with acute or convalescent COVID-19.

This chain links TRBV24-1 with TRBJ2-1; TRBD1 agrees at 8 bases. The V gene's germline CDR1 is KGHDR and CDR2 SFDVKD. J lost 7 bases, V lost 1 base, and 5 bases had no gene match. The CDR3 is made up of 15 amino acids. This CDR3 reads CATSDLTQGVNEQFF. CDR3 in DNA: TGTGCCACCAGTGATTTAACACAGGGGGTTAATGAGCAGTTCTTC.

This clone was counted a few times. The gene calls are TRBV6-5 and TRBJ1-2; TRBD1 aligns across 10 bases. Germline CDR1 reads MNHEY; CDR2 reads SVGAGI. The V and J ends lost 7 bases and 4 bases, in that order; junction bases with no gene match: 9. CDR3 length: 15 amino acids. The CDR3 here is CASIRQGARGYGYTF. CDR3 DNA sequence: TGTGCCAGCATTAGACAGGGGGCGCGAGGCTATGGCTACACCTTC.

V usage is TRBV9 and J usage is TRBJ2-5, with unresolved D. V shed 0 bases and J shed 2 bases, with 11 bases lying between them. Germline CDR1 SGDLS, CDR2 YYNGEE. The CDR3 has 15 amino acids. Here the CDR3 reads CASSVAGQWQETQYF. The CDR3 region has the DNA TGTGCCAGCAGCGTAGCTGGCCAGTGGCAAGAGACCCAGTACTTC.

The gene calls are TRBV27 and TRBJ1-1; TRBD1 aligns across 9 bases. Germline values: CDR1 MNHEY, CDR2 SMNVEV (reference sequence). V dropped 8 bases and J dropped 0; count of bases not matched to a gene: 4. The length of the CDR3 is 14 residues. CDR3 amino acids: CASHRTGVNTEAFF. The CDR3 bases are TGTGCCAGCCATAGGACAGGGGTGAACACTGAAGCTTTCTTT.

V gene TRBV11-3 combines with J gene TRBJ2-7; 10 nucleotides align to TRBD2. J lost 2 bases, V lost 5 bases, and 6 bases had no gene match. The CDR3 is 15 residues long. Per germline, CDR1 SGHNT and CDR2 YENEEA. Here the CDR3 reads CASSAPLAGAYEQYF. The CDR3, as DNA: TGTGCCAGCAGCGCGCCCCTAGCGGGGGCCTACGAGCAGTACTTC.

The chain carries TRBV3-1 (or the pseudogene TRBV3-2) and TRBJ1-2; 7 nucleotides agree with TRBD1. The CDR3 length is 13 residues. Germline CDR1 LGHDT, CDR2 YNNKEL (reference sequence). Trimming at V came to 4 bases and at J to 1 base, leaving 0 bases not matched to a gene. The chain's CDR3 is CASSRDSNYGYTF. The CDR3 coding sequence is TGTGCCAGCAGCCGGGACAGTAACTATGGCTACACCTTC.

The chain links TRBV10-3 to TRBJ1-5; D is undetermined. The CDR3 length is 16 residues. V lost 2 bases to trimming and J lost 4 bases, with 15 bases between them. Germline loops: CDR1 ENHRY, CDR2 SYGVKD. Written as DNA, the CDR3 is TGTGCCATCAGTGAGGGATTTTGGCAGGATAATCAGCCCCAGCATTTT. It specifies CAISEGFWQDNQPQHF.

The chain has TRBV6-1 and TRBJ2-7; 7 bases are shared with TRBD1. The CDR3 covers 18 residues. The junction had 14 bases not matched to a gene; V was cut back by 0 bases and J by 3 bases. The germline gives CDR1 MNHNS, CDR2 SASEGT. The CDR3, as DNA: TGTGCCAGCAGTGAAGCACAACCAAACAGGGGATCAGGCTACGAGCAGTACTTC. Translated: CASSEAQPNRGSGYEQYF.

This clone was counted only a few times. CDR3 nucleotides: TGTGCCACCAGTTCAGAGCCGAGGACTGAAGCTTTCTTT. Translated: CATSSEPRTEAFF. The chain is built from TRBV15 and TRBJ1-1; D is unclear. The V end was cut by 6 bases, the J end by 5 bases, with 13 bases between. This CDR3 has 13 residues. Germline V CDR1 and CDR2: LNHNV, YYDKDF (reference sequence).

The chain carries TRBV5-1 and TRBJ2-7, with D perhaps matching TRBD1 (6 bases). Trimming took off 3 bases at V and 2 bases at J, with 15 bases between the two ends. There are 15 residues in the CDR3. The germline gives CDR1 SGHRS, CDR2 YFSETQ. CDR3 DNA sequence: TGCGCCAGCAGCTACGATACTCGACAGGCCTACGAGCAGTACTTC. This codes for CASSYDTRQAYEQYF. The variable domain in full, completed from reference TRBV5-1 and TRBJ2-7, reads KAGVTQTPRYLIKTRGQQVTLSCSPISGHRSVSWYQQTPGQGLQFLFEYFSETQRNKGNFPGRFSGRQFSNSRSEMNVSTLELGDSALYLCASSYDTRQAYEQYFGPGTRLTVT.

The chain recombines TRBV18 with TRBJ2-5, with D possibly TRBD2 on 6 matching bases. The V gene's germline CDR1 is KGHSH and CDR2 LQKENI. There are 15 residues in the CDR3. With 2 bases removed from V and 2 bases from J, the gap between germline ends came to 12 bases. The CDR3 DNA reads as TGTGCCAGCTCACCAAGGCGGGGATTACAAGAGACCCAGTACTTC. Its protein product is CASSPRRGLQETQYF.

The chain carries TRBV3-1 (or the pseudogene TRBV3-2) and TRBJ1-2; unclear D gene. The length of the CDR3 is 12 residues. V was pared by 1 base and J by 7 bases, with 7 bases between. Looked up from germline, CDR1 is LGHDT and CDR2 is YNNKEL (reference sequence). The CDR3, as DNA: TGTGCCAGCAGCCAAGTCGGTGTTGGCTACACCTTC. The encoded protein is CASSQVGVGYTF.